This T cell receptor beta chain was documented in a study of T-cell reconstitution after alpha-beta-depleted transplantation in children listed by TCRdb under 2016. Regarding the study in general: Using TCR repertoire profiling, the study followed T-cell immune reconstitution in a quantitative way in children after TCRalphabeta/CD19-depleted allogeneic hematopoietic cell transplantation.

This clonotype was seen ten or more times. What antigen it recognizes has not been identified. Per-nucleotide qualities are absent, and no much larger clonotype sits a single base away. The CDR1 and CDR2 encoded by the germline V gene are SGHRS and YFSETQ. The CDR3 measures 16 amino acids from cysteine to phenylalanine. Just the 48-base CDR3 DNA is kept, in frame starting at base 1. Trimming costs V 4 bases and J 7 bases, and their ends lie 20 bases apart. The library was made by PCR. The reads were generated on an Illumina HiSeq 2500. TCR library preparation used molecular barcoding, with unique molecular identifiers applied to normalize quantification of the TCRbeta repertoire. TCRdb cleaned the public reads at Q25 with fastp, built clones with MiXCR and kept in-frame beta chains. Each entry is one CDR3 protein sequence, shown with its most common DNA and genes. Across this sample there are about 170,000 distinct CDR3 sequences, with around 10% seen only once. The ten most abundant clones make up roughly an eighth of the sample.

The treatment or condition label for this specimen denotes: allogeneic hematopoietic cell transplantation with graft depleted of TCRalphabeta T cells and CD19 B cells. TCRalphabeta/CD19-depleted allogeneic hematopoietic cell grafts were given to the transplant recipients, all of whom were children. General findings and caveats noted by the study authors: Hyperexpanded clone frequencies declined over subsequent months; after one year, T-cell counts and TCRbeta diversity were mostly attributed to newly produced T cells. The high TCRbeta diversity at day 60 in some patients was ascribed to recipient T cells and intrathymic progenitors that had survived conditioning. Apparently early alphabetaT-cell count recovery about two months after transplant reportedly relied on only several hundred rapidly expanded clones derived from non-depleted graft cells.

The TCR originated in a boy aged 2-9 years with acute myeloid leukemia, due to receive a stem cell transplant. The sample was PBMCs, taken before TCRalphabeta/CD19-depleted stem cell transplant. The rearranged chain carries TRBV5-1 and TRBJ2-2, and TRBD2 may be the D gene, going by 5 matching bases. The bases are TGCGCCAGCAGCAAGGCGCCAGGTCGTGAGGGCGGGGAGCTGTTTTTT. Translation gives CASSKAPGREGGELFF.